This T cell receptor (beta chain) was captured in a study of Graves' ophthalmopathy and Graves' hyperthyroidism. Amplified material comprised TCR beta CDR3 regions derived from RNA transcripts. Scientists carried out first-round RT-PCR using HTBI primers and then a second-round multiplex PCR. Each CDR3 protein is one row after TCRdb ran MiXCR on the multiplex PCR reads. The sample has over 650,000 distinct CDR3 sequences, over 40% seen once. Sequenced: peripheral blood. The clonotype was recovered from an adult man with Graves' ophthalmopathy.

The CDR3 sequence: CASSFKGREIGNTIYF. CDR3 bases: TGTGCCAGCAGCTTCAAAGGACGAGAGATTGGAAACACCATATATTTT. The chain has TRBV5-8 and TRBJ1-3; no reliable D call. The CDR3 is 16 residues long. Germline values: CDR1 SGHTS, CDR2 YDEGEE. The ends were cut back, 2 bases at V and 3 bases at J, with 15 bases in the middle. Complete variable domain (other parts from reference TRBV5-8 and TRBJ1-3): EAGVTQSPTHLIKTRGQQATLRCSPISGHTSVYWYQQALGLGLQFLLWYDEGEERNRGNFPPRFSGRQFPNYSSELNVNALELEDSALYLCASSFKGREIGNTIYFGEGSWLTVV.